Below, 30 T cell receptor beta chains from the same sample are listed, as sequenced in a study of identical twins. TCRdb itself ran the 5' RACE reads through MiXCR, one entry per CDR3 protein. The repertoire holds hundreds of thousands of distinct CDR3 sequences, roughly 20% seen once, with around 13% in the top ten. Another study also made use of these data, one on T cells expressing NK-cell markers.

The sample taken for sequencing was PBMCs. The receptor source for this set is a woman under 30 in good health.

The rearrangement joins TRBV10-3 to TRBJ2-1; D gene ambiguous. CDR1 and CDR2 from the germline V gene are ENHRY and SYGVKD. The CDR3 runs 17 residues. Trimming left V 0 bases short and J 0 bases short, with 12 bases between. The CDR3 loop reads CAISESQPRSSYNEQFF. CDR3 bases: TGTGCCATCAGTGAGTCGCAGCCTCGAAGCTCCTACAATGAGCAGTTCTTC.

This clonotype was observed a handful of times. CDR3 protein: CASSPRPYSADTQYF. As DNA, the CDR3 is TGTGCCAGCAGCCCACGCCCGTATTCGGCAGATACGCAGTATTTT. This chain joins TRBV7-2 and TRBJ2-3, with D unclear. The CDR3 totals 15 residues. Trimming stripped 5 bases from V and 4 bases from J, with 16 bases between. CDR1 and CDR2 from the germline V gene are SGHTA and FQGNSA.

V gene TRBV10-3 combines with J gene TRBJ2-1; 8 positions agree with TRBD2. Germline CDR1 and CDR2: ENHRY and SYGVKD. The CDR3 extends over 13 amino acids. The ends lost 11 bases at V and 5 bases at J; junction bases unmatched: 8. The CDR3 is CAVERGRNNEQFF. CDR3 nucleotide sequence: TGTGCCGTGGAGCGGGGGCGGAACAATGAGCAGTTCTTC.

The V gene is TRBV20-1, the J gene TRBJ1-5; D not certain. This CDR3 is 14 amino acids long. Trimming took off 6 bases at V and 3 bases at J, with 15 bases between the two ends. Germline loops: CDR1 DFQATT, CDR2 SNEGSKA (reference sequence). The CDR3: CSARKGGANQPQHF. The CDR3 DNA follows: TGCAGTGCGAGGAAGGGAGGTGCCAATCAGCCCCAGCATTTT.

This clonotype has more than one count but fewer than ten. The rearrangement uses TRBV13 and TRBJ2-1, with 8 bases lining up with TRBD1. The CDR3 length is 14 residues. Germline V CDR1 and CDR2: PRHDT, FYEKMQ (reference sequence). V was clipped by 6 bases and J by 7 bases; unmatched bases: 8. The CDR3 nucleotides are TGTGCCAGCAGGTTGGGGACAGGCTTTAATGAGCAGTTCTTC. This translates into CASRLGTGFNEQFF.

A remark on this clonotype: An end of the junction does not agree with germline; a read error may underlie this. This chain links TRBV7-2 with TRBJ2-2, with TRBD1 as a possible D gene (5 bases). This CDR3 contains 15 residues. Germline CDR1 SGHTA, CDR2 FQGNSA. The CDR3 DNA follows: TGTGCCAGCAGCTTATTTAGGACAAACAACGGGGAGCTGTTTTTT. Translated, it gives CASSLFRTNNGELFF. The complete variable domain, with remaining parts taken from reference TRBV7-2 and TRBJ2-2, reads GAGVSQSPSNKVTEKGKDVELRCDPISGHTALYWYRQSLGQGLEFLIYFQGNSAPDKSGLPSDRFSAERTGGSVSTLTIQRTQQEDSAVYLCASSLFRTNNGELFFGEGSRLTVL.

V usage is TRBV9 and J usage is TRBJ2-7, with TRBD2 matching 11 bases. The CDR3 has 15 residues. V was pared by 2 bases and J by 8 bases, with 9 bases of the junction left unmatched. CDR1 is SGDLS and CDR2 is YYNGEE in the germline V gene. The CDR3 loop reads CASSVGTSGLGQQYF. CDR3 nucleotides: TGTGCCAGCAGCGTTGGGACTAGCGGTCTCGGGCAGCAGTACTTC. The whole variable domain, filled in from reference TRBV9 and TRBJ2-7, reads DSGVTQTPKHLITATGQRVTLRCSPRSGDLSVYWYQQSLDQGLQFLIQYYNGEERAKGNILERFSAQQFPDLHSELNLSSLELGDSALYFCASSVGTSGLGQQYFGPGTRLTVT.

The table lists this clonotype with a few counts. J is TRBJ2-4 and V is TRBV20-1, with TRBD1 identical over 9 bases. V shed 1 base, J shed 10 bases, and the junction held 5 bases outside the gene matches. Germline V gene data show CDR1 as DFQATT and CDR2 as SNEGSKA (reference sequence). This CDR3 is 13 amino acids long. CDR3 sequence (DNA): TGCAGTGCTAGAGGCCGGGACAGGGAGATTCAGTACTTC. Translation: CSARGRDREIQYF.

The V gene is TRBV3-1, the J gene TRBJ2-1; no definite D call. Germline CDR1 is LGHDT and CDR2 is YNNKEL (reference sequence). The CDR3 has 14 amino acids. Trimming removed 1 base from V and 5 bases from J, with 9 bases in between. Here the CDR3 DNA reads TGTGCCAGCAGCCAAGGACTGGTGAACAATGAGCAGTTCTTC. Translated, it gives CASSQGLVNNEQFF.

This clonotype has a handful of counts. This chain uses TRBV5-5 with TRBJ2-3; D is unclear. V was pared by 0 bases and J by 9 bases, with 17 bases between. The germline V gene has CDR1 SGHKS and CDR2 YYEKEE (reference sequence). The CDR3 loop spans 15 amino acids. The CDR3 sequence: CASSLAEPWRGTQYF. In nucleotides, the CDR3 is TGTGCCAGCAGCTTGGCGGAGCCCTGGAGAGGCACGCAGTATTTT.

The chain uses TRBV5-1 and TRBJ2-3; D gene unclear. Germline V gene sequence: CDR1 SGHRS, CDR2 YFSETQ. V was cut by 4 bases and J by 3 bases, with 12 bases left in between. This CDR3 has 14 residues. In nucleotides, the CDR3 is TGCGCCAGCAGCCTCACGACGGGTACAGATACGCAGTATTTT. Amino acids: CASSLTTGTDTQYF.

DNA of the CDR3: TGCAGTGCTAGAACCTCCCCGGGACTAGCGGGAGCCGACAATGAGCAGTTCTTC. Its protein product is CSARTSPGLAGADNEQFF. This chain joins TRBV20-1 and TRBJ2-1, with 14 bases identical to TRBD2. Germline CDR1 DFQATT, CDR2 SNEGSKA (reference sequence). The CDR3 covers 18 residues. V was clipped by 2 bases and J by 5 bases; unmatched bases: 11.

This chain joins TRBV12-3 or TRBV12-4 and TRBJ2-4; tentative D call: TRBD2 (6 bases). The CDR3 consists of 15 residues. V lost 5 bases and J lost 7, with 18 bases in between. This CDR3 reads CASSGRVGGGNIQYF. The DNA of the CDR3 is TGTGCCAGCAGTGGCAGGGTGGGGGGAGGCAACATTCAGTACTTC.

This chain joins TRBV3-1 and TRBJ1-2; D possibly corresponds to TRBD1 (5 bases). This CDR3 spans 19 amino acids. CDR1 is LGHDT, CDR2 YNNKEL, per germline (reference sequence). Trimming removed 0 bases at V and 4 bases at J, with 24 bases between. The CDR3 region is CASSQDPALQGNGFYGYTF. The CDR3 region has the DNA TGTGCCAGCAGCCAAGATCCCGCCCTTCAGGGTAATGGGTTCTATGGCTACACCTTC.

This clonotype was observed a few times. The CDR3 DNA sequence: TGTGCCAGCAGTTACTCGGTCGGAGCCTACGAGCAGTACTTC. It yields the protein CASSYSVGAYEQYF. The chain recombines TRBV6-2 or TRBV6-3 with TRBJ2-7; the D is unclear. The CDR3 has 14 amino acids. V was cut by 0 bases and J by 2 bases, with 8 bases left in between. Looked up from germline, CDR1 is MNHEY and CDR2 is SVGEGT.

This rearrangement joins TRBV20-1 to TRBJ2-3, with D possibly TRBD2 on 5 matching bases. The CDR3 runs 15 residues. V lost 1 base and J lost 5, with 16 bases in between. The germline V gene encodes CDR1 DFQATT and CDR2 SNEGSKA (reference sequence). CDR3 nucleotide sequence: TGCAGTGCTAGAGCCCGAGGGTTCCGGGGAGATACGCAGTATTTT. Translation: CSARARGFRGDTQYF.

The V gene is TRBV7-9, the J gene TRBJ2-2, with TRBD1 as a possible D gene (6 bases). The V end was cut by 5 bases, the J end by 7 bases, with 11 bases between. CDR1 SEHNR and CDR2 FQNEAQ come from the germline V gene (reference sequence). The CDR3 consists of 13 residues. Here the CDR3 reads CASSGYRVGELFF. As DNA, the CDR3 is TGTGCCAGCAGCGGATACAGGGTCGGGGAGCTGTTTTTT. Using reference TRBV7-9 and TRBJ2-2 for the parts outside the CDR3, the full variable domain is DTGVSQNPRHKITKRGQNVTFRCDPISEHNRLYWYRQTLGQGPEFLTYFQNEAQLEKSRLLSDRFSAERPKGSFSTLEIQRTEQGDSAMYLCASSGYRVGELFFGEGSRLTVL.

This clonotype has more than one count but fewer than ten. This chain links TRBV6-1 with TRBJ1-1; possibly TRBD1 for D (6 bases). The CDR3 totals 14 residues. CDR1 and CDR2 from the germline V gene are MNHNS and SASEGT. Trimming stripped 6 bases from V and 10 bases from J, with 21 bases between. The CDR3 here is CASRQPTGLRGAFF. The CDR3, as DNA: TGTGCCAGCAGACAACCTACAGGGCTTAGGGGAGCTTTCTTT.

This clonotype has just a few counts. DNA of the CDR3: TGTGCCAGCAGCCCACGACAGGTCCTCCGTGGGTATGGCTACACCTTC. This translates into CASSPRQVLRGYGYTF. This sequence joins TRBV7-3 and TRBJ1-2; perhaps TRBD1 as D (6 bases). With 5 bases removed from V and 5 bases from J, the gap between germline ends came to 21 bases. Looked up from germline, CDR1 is SGHTA and CDR2 is FQGTGA. The CDR3 sequence is 16 residues long.

Only a few counts were recorded for this clonotype. This CDR3 reads CSARDPPGGKETQYF. The CDR3 region has the DNA TGCAGTGCTAGAGACCCCCCGGGAGGGAAGGAGACCCAGTACTTC. The chain employs TRBV20-1 and TRBJ2-5; 8 nucleotides agree with TRBD2. The length of the CDR3 is 15 residues. In germline, CDR1 is DFQATT, CDR2 SNEGSKA (reference sequence). V shed 0 bases and J 5 bases; nucleotides not matched to a gene: 8.

This clonotype was detected only a few times. The chain combines TRBV7-6 with TRBJ2-7, with D uncertain. V was pared by 1 base and J by 5 bases, with 9 bases between. There are 13 residues in the CDR3. Germline CDR1 reads SGHVS; CDR2 reads FNYEAQ. CDR3 in amino acids: CASSLGSLDEQYF. The CDR3 bases are TGTGCCAGCAGCTTAGGTAGCCTGGACGAGCAGTACTTC.

CDR3 region: CAIQGQGYEQYF. The DNA for the CDR3 is TGTGCCATCCAGGGACAGGGCTACGAGCAGTACTTC. V usage is TRBV10-3 and J usage is TRBJ2-7, with 9 bases identical to TRBD1. The germline CDR1 and CDR2 sequences are ENHRY and SYGVKD. J lost 3 bases, V lost 8 bases, and 2 bases had no gene match. CDR3 length equals 12 residues.

The genes are TRBV3-1 and TRBJ2-3; the D is unclear. Germline-derived CDR1 and CDR2 are LGHDT and YNNKEL (reference sequence). This CDR3 comprises 13 residues. The germline V and J ends were trimmed by 8 bases and 2 bases, with 11 bases remaining between them. The CDR3 spells CASSRFNTDTQYF. CDR3 nucleotide sequence: TGTGCCAGCTCCCGGTTTAACACAGATACGCAGTATTTT.

V gene TRBV29-1 combines with J gene TRBJ2-3; D is unresolved. V lost 2 bases and J lost 1, with 1 base in between. The CDR3 is 11 amino acids. Germline V CDR1 and CDR2: SQVTM, ANQGSEA. The CDR3 loop reads CSVERTDTQYF. The CDR3 DNA is TGCAGCGTTGAACGCACAGATACGCAGTATTTT.

This clonotype was detected a few times. The chain joins TRBV6-4 to TRBJ1-2; D unresolved. Between the trimmed V and J ends, which lost 3 bases and 2 bases, there was a span of 10 bases. Per the germline V gene, CDR1 is MRHNA and CDR2 is SNTAGT. CDR3 length: 14 residues. Here the CDR3 reads CASSETAGNYGYTF. CDR3 bases: TGTGCCAGCAGTGAAACCGCGGGGAACTATGGCTACACCTTC.

The rearrangement uses TRBV29-1 and TRBJ2-1, with no clear D. The CDR3 sequence is 11 residues long. From germline, CDR1 is SQVTM and CDR2 ANQGSEA. V gave up 0 bases and J gave up 11 bases, with 8 bases separating them. CDR3 loop: CSVEELNQQFF. DNA for the CDR3: TGCAGCGTTGAAGAACTAAATCAGCAGTTCTTC.

The rearrangement uses TRBV6-1 and TRBJ2-2, with 9 positions matching TRBD1. Germline V gene sequence: CDR1 MNHNS, CDR2 SASEGT. With 6 bases clipped from V and 6 bases from J, the junction kept 5 bases outside the gene matches. The CDR3 consists of 14 residues. CDR3 coding DNA: TGTGCCAGCAGGCGGGACAGGGCTGCCGGGGAGCTGTTTTTT. It yields the protein CASRRDRAAGELFF.

This clonotype was found a few times. The rearrangement links TRBV20-1 to TRBJ1-1; D is uncertain. Between the trimmed V and J ends, which lost 0 bases and 0 bases, there was a span of 8 bases. There are 14 residues in the CDR3. Germline loops: CDR1 DFQATT, CDR2 SNEGSKA (reference sequence). CDR3 loop: CSARDPTVNTEAFF. The DNA of the CDR3 is TGCAGTGCTAGAGATCCCACGGTGAACACTGAAGCTTTCTTT.

DNA of the CDR3: TGTGCCATCAGGGATACTGAGGCGGGCACAGATACGCAGTATTTT. This gives the protein CAIRDTEAGTDTQYF. The chain combines TRBV10-3 with TRBJ2-3; no clear D gene. V was pared by 6 bases and J by 1 base, with 14 bases between. Germline loops: CDR1 ENHRY, CDR2 SYGVKD. The CDR3 is made up of 15 amino acids.

This clonotype was seen a few times. The V call is TRBV5-6, the J call TRBJ2-2; 8 positions match TRBD1. The ends lost 6 bases at V and 0 bases at J; junction bases unmatched: 13. The germline gives CDR1 SGHDT, CDR2 YYEEEE. This CDR3 has 18 amino acids. CDR3 DNA sequence: TGTGCCAGCACCATCTTGAGGGACAGGCATTCGAACACCGGGGAGCTGTTTTTT. It codes for CASTILRDRHSNTGELFF.